A single sample is the source of the 9 T cell receptor beta chains below, sequenced in a study of control samples from healthy donors and cancer patients. TCRdb's table, derived via immunoSEQ multiplex PCR, lists solely in-frame clones and lacks some. The sample consists of 150,000 or so clones, over 90% of them appearing once. Sequencing was done on a sample of PBMCs. The origin of the receptors is a man aged 55 to 70 with colorectal cancer.

This chain joins TRBV30 and TRBJ2-5; TRBD2 might be the D (6 bases). Germline V CDR1 and CDR2: GTSNPN, SVGIG (reference sequence). This CDR3 has 15 amino acids. The V and J ends lost 2 bases and 2 bases respectively, with 15 bases between them. The CDR3 coding sequence is TGTGCCTGGAGTCCAGGGCCAGGGACTCAAGAGACCCAGTACTTC. Translating it yields CAWSPGPGTQETQYF.

A few counts support this clone. The J gene is TRBJ1-2, the V gene TRBV7-2; 11 bases are shared with TRBD1. This CDR3 has 16 residues. In germline, CDR1 is SGHTA, CDR2 FQGNSA. J was trimmed by 4 bases and V by 2 bases; bases with no gene match: 6. The CDR3 DNA reads TGTGCCAGCAGCTTACAAAGGGACAGGGGGATCTATGGCTACACCTTC. Translating gives CASSLQRDRGIYGYTF.

The J gene is TRBJ1-2, the V gene TRBV10-3; D is unresolved. The germline V and J ends were trimmed by 3 bases and 4 bases, with 3 bases remaining between them. CDR3 size: 11 residues. Germline V gene sequence: CDR1 ENHRY, CDR2 SYGVKD. CDR3 loop: CAISEVYGYTF. Here the CDR3 DNA reads TGTGCCATCAGTGAAGTCTATGGCTACACCTTC.

This rearrangement joins TRBV3-1 (or the pseudogene TRBV3-2) to TRBJ1-2; no reliable D call. V shed 1 base and J shed 5 bases, with 14 bases lying between them. Germline CDR1 and CDR2: LGHDT and YNNKEL (reference sequence). The CDR3 length is 15 residues. The CDR3 sequence is CASSQGAAPLYGYTF. The DNA of the CDR3 is TGTGCCAGCAGCCAAGGGGCAGCCCCCCTATATGGCTACACCTTC.

Regarding this clone: Other nucleotide sequences in the sample specify the same CDR3. The V gene is TRBV15, the J gene TRBJ2-3; D gene uncertain. Germline CDR1 is LNHNV and CDR2 is YYDKDF (reference sequence). The CDR3 consists of 13 residues. Trimming cost V 0 bases and J 5 bases, with 6 bases left between them. The CDR3 is CATSRDRGDTQYF. Written as DNA, the CDR3 is TGTGCCACCAGCAGAGATCGAGGAGATACGCAGTATTTT.

The chain links TRBV18 to TRBJ1-1; 7 nucleotides align to TRBD1. Germline V gene data show CDR1 as KGHSH and CDR2 as LQKENI. V trimming: 4 bases; J trimming: 3 bases; junction bases outside the gene matches: 14. The CDR3 consists of 17 residues. DNA for the CDR3: TGTGCCAGCTCACAGACAGGGACCCCCCAAATGGACACTGAAGCTTTCTTT. Its translation: CASSQTGTPQMDTEAFF.

The chain carries TRBV27 and TRBJ1-5, with D possibly being TRBD1 (6 bases). V gave up 4 bases and J gave up 4 bases, with 20 bases separating them. The CDR3 totals 17 residues. Germline values: CDR1 MNHEY, CDR2 SMNVEV (reference sequence). CDR3 DNA sequence: TGTGCCAGCAGTTGCCCCGTTGTAGGGGGGGAAAATCAGCCCCAGCATTTT. Its translation is CASSCPVVGGENQPQHF.

In its sample, this clone was seen once. V gene TRBV6-6 combines with J gene TRBJ2-2, with TRBD1 identical over 10 bases. The CDR3 extends over 17 amino acids. Germline V gene lookup returns CDR1 MNHNY and CDR2 SVGAGI (reference sequence). Trimming cost V 5 bases and J 0 bases; bases outside gene matches: 6. CDR3 nucleotides: TGTGCCAGCAGTCACAGACAGGGGGCGACGAACACCGGGGAGCTGTTTTTT. This encodes CASSHRQGATNTGELFF.

This clone was picked up one time. This chain uses TRBV5-4 with TRBJ2-2; no firm D call. This CDR3 has 13 amino acids. The germline V gene encodes CDR1 SGHNT and CDR2 YYREEE (reference sequence). V was pared by 4 bases and J by 3 bases, with 7 bases between. The CDR3 DNA sequence: TGTGCCAGCAGCATTGACCACACCGGGGAGCTGTTTTTT. Translated, it gives CASSIDHTGELFF.